This TCR beta chain was sequenced for a study of blood T cell repertoires in COVID-19. About the study: The United States, Italy and Spain were the sources of the acute and convalescent COVID-19 samples. In each case, the material was cDNA or gDNA derived from T cells, B-cell-depleted T cells, or PBMCs.

Assay: immunoSEQ multiplex PCR; the TCRdb copy retains only in-frame clones and omits some. The sample contains 60,000 to 95,000 clones, over 65% of which appear only once. Ten or more counts support this clone. The germline CDR1 and CDR2 sequences are WNHNN and SYGVQD (reference sequence). The CDR3 is made up of 13 amino acids. V lost 3 bases and J lost 4; bases outside the gene matches: 2. The chain links TRBV10-1 to TRBJ1-1; 7 nucleotides align to TRBD1. The source is a human donor with acute or convalescent COVID-19. The donor label of this sample is uncertain. Sequenced input: peripheral blood. The CDR3, as DNA: TGCGCCAGCAGTGACCAGGGGGGCACTGAAGCTTTCTTT. It yields the protein CASSDQGGTEAFF.